Listed below are T cell receptor beta chains from one sample, sequenced in a study of cytomegalovirus exposure and HLA in healthy donors. TCRdb's table, derived via immunoSEQ multiplex PCR, lists solely in-frame clones and lacks some. In the table there are tens of thousands of clones, almost 85% of which are singletons. The sample consisted of PBMCs. These receptors were obtained from a woman aged 18-29 years in good health and CMV-seropositive. CDR3s include the opening cysteine and the closing phenylalanine or tryptophan. A D gene is named only where the DNA matches it firmly.

j_gene: TRBJ1-4
d_gene: .
v_gene: TRBV6-1
CDR3aa: CASSQRVVKLFF

j_gene: TRBJ1-4
d_gene: TRBD1
v_gene: TRBV28
CDR3aa: CASSLLGQVNEKLFF

j_gene: TRBJ2-3
d_gene: .
v_gene: TRBV7-8
CDR3aa: CASSLFRQESTDTQYF

j_gene: TRBJ2-5
d_gene: TRBD1
v_gene: TRBV2
CDR3aa: CASSETGISRETQYF

j_gene: TRBJ1-6
d_gene: .
v_gene: TRBV6-1
CDR3aa: CASTISSSYNSPLHF

j_gene: TRBJ1-2
d_gene: TRBD1
v_gene: TRBV7-9
CDR3aa: CASSLLLTGDTNYGYTF

j_gene: TRBJ2-7
d_gene: TRBD1
v_gene: TRBV7-6
CDR3aa: CASSLGDSPTYEQYF

j_gene: TRBJ1-1
d_gene: .
v_gene: TRBV28
CDR3aa: CASGSKEGTVSRIVEAFF

j_gene: TRBJ1-4
d_gene: .
v_gene: TRBV4-1
CDR3aa: CASSPSVGEKLFF

j_gene: TRBJ2-2
d_gene: .
v_gene: TRBV4-1
CDR3aa: CASSQQVSNTGELFF

j_gene: TRBJ2-2
d_gene: .
v_gene: TRBV19
CDR3aa: CASSIGLSLGELFF

j_gene: TRBJ2-5
d_gene: TRBD1
v_gene: TRBV5-4
CDR3aa: CASSYGTVQETQYF

j_gene: TRBJ1-2
d_gene: .
v_gene: TRBV19
CDR3aa: CASSIGWGQTNYGYTF

j_gene: TRBJ2-3
d_gene: .
v_gene: TRBV27
CDR3aa: CASSTLTGPEDTQYF

j_gene: TRBJ1-2
d_gene: .
v_gene: TRBV7-6
CDR3aa: CASSPHDTYGYTF

j_gene: TRBJ1-1
d_gene: TRBD1
v_gene: TRBV18
CDR3aa: CASSPLLLTGGEEAFF

j_gene: TRBJ2-7
d_gene: .
v_gene: TRBV5-1
CDR3aa: CASSLVEAGEQYF

j_gene: TRBJ1-5
d_gene: .
v_gene: TRBV7-9
CDR3aa: CASSPGLGGRHQPQHF

j_gene: TRBJ2-6
d_gene: TRBD1
v_gene: TRBV29-1
CDR3aa: CSVGGQGFPGANVLTF

j_gene: TRBJ2-7
d_gene: TRBD2
v_gene: TRBV6-5
CDR3aa: CATEAGGASYEQYF

j_gene: TRBJ1-1
d_gene: .
v_gene: TRBV11-2
CDR3aa: CASSLGGQLNTEAFF

j_gene: TRBJ1-4
d_gene: .
v_gene: TRBV6-1
CDR3aa: CASSLGGARDEKLFF

j_gene: TRBJ2-7
d_gene: TRBD2
v_gene: TRBV29-1
CDR3aa: CSAVGEMAGGPVGYEQYF

j_gene: TRBJ1-2
d_gene: TRBD1
v_gene: TRBV5-1
CDR3aa: CASSGGTGGAYGYTF

j_gene: TRBJ2-5
d_gene: .
v_gene: TRBV9
CDR3aa: CASSVARGRGETQYF

j_gene: TRBJ1-1
d_gene: .
v_gene: TRBV5-1
CDR3aa: CASSLTTARRSAFF

j_gene: TRBJ1-1
d_gene: .
v_gene: TRBV7-8
CDR3aa: CASSLGGGEAFF

j_gene: TRBJ2-7
d_gene: .
v_gene: TRBV5-4
CDR3aa: CASSFGENEQYF

j_gene: TRBJ2-3
d_gene: TRBD1
v_gene: TRBV5-1
CDR3aa: CASSLSPGGYTDTQYF

j_gene: TRBJ1-1
d_gene: TRBD1
v_gene: TRBV5-1
CDR3aa: CASSWDSLNTEAFF

j_gene: TRBJ2-7
d_gene: TRBD2
v_gene: TRBV6-6
CDR3aa: CASSYVAGVSYEQYF

j_gene: TRBJ2-1
d_gene: TRBD1
v_gene: TRBV27
CDR3aa: CASSSNAGGASYNEQFF

j_gene: TRBJ2-7
d_gene: TRBD1
v_gene: TRBV28
CDR3aa: CASSLRTGISLNEQYF

j_gene: TRBJ2-7
d_gene: TRBD2
v_gene: TRBV30
CDR3aa: CAWTPAGGPYEQYF

j_gene: TRBJ2-7
d_gene: TRBD1
v_gene: TRBV19
CDR3aa: CASKPGQEYYEQYF

j_gene: TRBJ2-5
d_gene: .
v_gene: TRBV6-1
CDR3aa: CASTRGVLQETQYF

j_gene: TRBJ2-2
d_gene: .
v_gene: TRBV9
CDR3aa: CASSPFGYTGELFF

j_gene: TRBJ2-5
d_gene: .
v_gene: TRBV10-1
CDR3aa: CASSESGVGGETQYF

j_gene: TRBJ2-5
d_gene: .
v_gene: TRBV5-6
CDR3aa: CASSLVGILRPETQYF

j_gene: TRBJ2-2
d_gene: TRBD2
v_gene: TRBV13
CDR3aa: CASSSLAGLATGELFF